This T cell receptor (beta chain) was sequenced during a study of technical replicates of blood from several donors. Assay used: immunoSEQ multiplex PCR; TCRdb lists only in-frame clones, some missing. The sample includes about 76,000 clones, 94% of them seen just once. The CDR3 is 13 amino acids. V gave up 3 bases and J gave up 3 bases; unmatched junction bases: 1. Germline assignment: CDR1 GTSNPN and CDR2 SVGIG (reference sequence). This sequence originates from a human donor in good health. The chain recombines TRBV30 with TRBJ2-1; 8 bases match TRBD1. Sequenced input: T cells isolated from PBMCs. The CDR3, as DNA: TGTGCCTGGAGCACAGGGGGCTACAATGAGCAGTTCTTC. The encoded protein is CAWSTGGYNEQFF.